This TCR beta chain comes out of a study of blood T cell repertoires in COVID-19. Study summary: Material from acute and convalescent COVID-19 was sourced from the United States, Italy and Spain.

Those enrolled, adults aged 18 to 89 years, came from roughly 23 US areas. Within 2 weeks of study entry, exposed participants had contacted a PCR-confirmed or clinician-diagnosed COVID-19 case. Per the original methods: By means of reference gene primer amplification, nucleated cell counts were estimated. Clones were read by immunoSEQ multiplex PCR, and TCRdb kept only the in-frame ones, dropping some. V, J and clone size are taken as reported in that table, and D and trimming were inferred from the DNA itself. The sample yields 220,000 or so clones, 90% seen once. The CDR3 runs to 15 residues. Germline V gives CDR1 SGDLS, CDR2 YYNGEE. Trimming took 2 bases from V and 2 from J; bases not matched to a gene: 5.

The chain joins TRBV9 to TRBJ2-3; 7 bases agree with TRBD1. The clonotype comes from a man between 25 and 39 years old who had been exposed to COVID-19. Specimen: PBMCs or T cells enriched from blood (not recorded which). The CDR3 DNA reads as TGTGCCAGCAGCGTGAGACAGGGAAACACAGATACGCAGTATTTT. This sequence encodes CASSVRQGNTDTQYF.